This T cell receptor beta chain was recorded in a study of T cells in Graves' hyperthyroidism and ophthalmopathy. Study context: Any treatment followed the collection of peripheral blood at initial diagnosis. Study results and limitations: Most thyroid clonotypes expanded above 0.001 appeared in blood too.

The germline V gene encodes CDR1 SEHNR and CDR2 FQNEAQ (reference sequence). With 5 bases removed from V and 3 bases from J, the gap between germline ends came to 17 bases. The CDR3 loop spans 16 amino acids. Active moderate-to-severe ophthalmopathy, Clinical Activity Score at least 3, NOSPECS at least 4, under 3 months' duration. Amplified regions were TCR beta CDR3 sequences from RNA transcripts. TCR CDR3 underwent first-round RT-PCR with the HTBI primer set. A single record per CDR3 protein comes from TCRdb applying MiXCR to the multiplex PCR reads. Of hundreds of thousands of distinct CDR3 sequences listed, roughly 15% are singletons. This clonotype has a count of ten or more. Antigen unknown.

The sequence derives from a woman in her late teens or twenties with Graves' ophthalmopathy. The chain joins TRBV7-9 to TRBJ2-1; maybe TRBD1 (5 bases). The specimen sequenced was blood. The CDR3 here is CASSQDSVYYYNEQFF. The CDR3 DNA sequence: TGTGCCAGCAGCCAAGACAGCGTTTATTACTACAATGAGCAGTTCTTC.